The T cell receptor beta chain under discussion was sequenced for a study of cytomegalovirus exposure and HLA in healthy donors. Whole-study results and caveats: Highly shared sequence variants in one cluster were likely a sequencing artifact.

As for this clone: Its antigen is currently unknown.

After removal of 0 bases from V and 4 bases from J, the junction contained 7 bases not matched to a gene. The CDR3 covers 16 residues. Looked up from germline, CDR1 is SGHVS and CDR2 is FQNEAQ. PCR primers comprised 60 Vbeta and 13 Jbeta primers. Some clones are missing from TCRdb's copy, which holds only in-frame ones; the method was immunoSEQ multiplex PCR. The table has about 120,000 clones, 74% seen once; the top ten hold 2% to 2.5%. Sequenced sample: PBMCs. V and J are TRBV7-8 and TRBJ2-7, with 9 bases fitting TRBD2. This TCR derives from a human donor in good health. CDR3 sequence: CASSLARGLAGYEQYF. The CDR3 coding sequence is TGTGCCAGCAGCTTAGCCCGGGGTCTAGCGGGATACGAGCAGTACTTC.